This TCR beta chain appears in the sequencing data of a study of OX40 agonist ivuxolimab in advanced cancers. Sequencing was performed with immunoSEQ multiplex PCR; in TCRdb, only in-frame clones are kept and a portion is missing. The sample has 45,000 or so clones, 80% seen once; the top ten hold over 3.5%. The CDR3 totals 14 residues. Trimming removed 4 bases at V and 1 base at J, with 8 bases between. The germline CDR1 and CDR2 sequences are SGHRS and YFSETQ. The rearrangement links TRBV5-1 to TRBJ2-2; D may match TRBD1 or TRBD2 (5 bases each). The sequence was collected from an adult with an advanced solid tumor such as melanoma, head and neck, liver or kidney cancer. The input for sequencing was CD4+ or CD8+ T cells sorted from blood, taken in a trial of the OX40 agonist ivuxolimab. CDR3 bases: TGCGCCAGCAGCACGGGACGGAACACCGGGGAGCTGTTTTTT. Translation: CASSTGRNTGELFF.